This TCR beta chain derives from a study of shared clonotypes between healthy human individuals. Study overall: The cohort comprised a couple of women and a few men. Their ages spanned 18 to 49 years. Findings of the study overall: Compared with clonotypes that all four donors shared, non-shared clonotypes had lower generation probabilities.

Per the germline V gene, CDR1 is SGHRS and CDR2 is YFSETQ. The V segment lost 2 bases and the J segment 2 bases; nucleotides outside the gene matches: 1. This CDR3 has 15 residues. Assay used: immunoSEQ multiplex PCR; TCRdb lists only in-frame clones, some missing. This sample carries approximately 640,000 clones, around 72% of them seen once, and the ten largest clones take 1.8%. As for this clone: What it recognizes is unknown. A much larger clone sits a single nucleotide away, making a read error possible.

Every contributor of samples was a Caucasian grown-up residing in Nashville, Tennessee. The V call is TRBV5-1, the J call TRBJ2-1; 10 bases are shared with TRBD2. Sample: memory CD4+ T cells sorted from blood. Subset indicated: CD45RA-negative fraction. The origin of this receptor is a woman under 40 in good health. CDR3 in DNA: TGCGCCAGCAGCTTAGCGGGAGGGGCCTACAATGAGCAGTTCTTC. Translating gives CASSLAGGAYNEQFF.